This TCR beta chain was identified during a study of blood T cell repertoires in COVID-19. Study summary: The study drew acute and convalescent COVID-19 samples from the United States, Italy and Spain.

This clone appeared once. CDR1 is SGHDT and CDR2 is YYEEEE in the germline V gene. This CDR3 has 15 amino acids. V was clipped by 4 bases and J by 3 bases; unmatched bases: 6. Generated by immunoSEQ multiplex PCR, the TCRdb table keeps only in-frame clones and is missing some. The table lists roughly 280,000 clones, about 90% of them singletons, with about 4% in the top ten. The sample taken for sequencing was PBMCs or T cells enriched from blood (not recorded which). The chain uses TRBV5-6 and TRBJ2-2; the match to TRBD2 covers 7 bases. The sequence was obtained from a woman aged 25 to 45 with acute COVID-19. CDR3 bases: TGTGCCAGCAGCCCGGCGGGGGAAGACACCGGGGAGCTGTTTTTT. Translating gives CASSPAGEDTGELFF.